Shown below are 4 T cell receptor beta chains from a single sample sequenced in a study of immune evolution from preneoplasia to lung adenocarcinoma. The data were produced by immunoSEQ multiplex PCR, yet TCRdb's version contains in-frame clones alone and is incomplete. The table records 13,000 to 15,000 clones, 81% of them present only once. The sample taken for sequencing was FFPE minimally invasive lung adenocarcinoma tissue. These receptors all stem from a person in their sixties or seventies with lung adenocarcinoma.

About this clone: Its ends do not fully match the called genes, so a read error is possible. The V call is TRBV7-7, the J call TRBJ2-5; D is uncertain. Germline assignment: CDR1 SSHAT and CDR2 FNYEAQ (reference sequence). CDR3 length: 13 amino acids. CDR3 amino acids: CASSSPNSGTQYF. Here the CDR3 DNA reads TGTGCTAGCAGCTCGCCCAACTCGGGGACCCAGTACTTC. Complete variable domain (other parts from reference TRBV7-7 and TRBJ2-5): GAGVSQSPRYKVTKRGQDVTLRCDPISSHATLYWYQQALGQGPEFLTYFNYEAQPDKSGLPSDRFSAERPEGSISTLTIQRTEQRDSAMYRCASSSPNSGTQYFGPGTRLLVL.

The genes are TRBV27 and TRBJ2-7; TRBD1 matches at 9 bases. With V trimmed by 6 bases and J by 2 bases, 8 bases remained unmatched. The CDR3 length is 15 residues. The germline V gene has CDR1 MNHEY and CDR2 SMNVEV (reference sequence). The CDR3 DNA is TGTGCCAGCAGATCCGGGACAGGGTGGCCCTACGAGCAGTACTTC. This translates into CASRSGTGWPYEQYF.

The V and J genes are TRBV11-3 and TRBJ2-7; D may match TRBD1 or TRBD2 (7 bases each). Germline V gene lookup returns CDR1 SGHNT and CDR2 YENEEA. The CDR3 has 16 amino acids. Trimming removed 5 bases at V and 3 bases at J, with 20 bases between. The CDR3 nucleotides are TGTGCCAGCAGCACAGCCGGGCAGGGGGGGATCTACGAGCAGTACTTC. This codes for CASSTAGQGGIYEQYF.

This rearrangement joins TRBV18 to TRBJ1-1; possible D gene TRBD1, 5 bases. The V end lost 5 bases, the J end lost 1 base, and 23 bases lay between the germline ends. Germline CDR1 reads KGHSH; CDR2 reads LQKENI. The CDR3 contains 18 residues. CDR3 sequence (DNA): TGTGCCAGCTCATCGGAGCTCAGGTTGGGGGGAGGGAACACTGAAGCTTTCTTT. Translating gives CASSSELRLGGGNTEAFF.